The clone carrying this T cell receptor beta chain was detected once. The sample comes from a study of blood T cell repertoires in COVID-19. Study context: COVID-19 samples from acute and convalescent phases originated in the United States, Italy and Spain. In each case, the material was cDNA or gDNA derived from T cells, B-cell-depleted T cells, or PBMCs.

Germline-derived CDR1 and CDR2 are SGHRS and YFSETQ. The CDR3 is 15 amino acids. Losses at the gene ends were 2 bases for V and 0 bases for J; bases not matched to a gene: 4. How the authors handled the data: Reference gene primer amplification yielded estimated nucleated cell counts. Clones were sequenced by immunoSEQ multiplex PCR, and TCRdb holds only the in-frame ones, with some missing. V, J and clone size are taken as reported in that table, and D and trimming were inferred from the DNA itself. The sample holds 70,000 to 95,000 clones, around 88% seen once. Specimen: peripheral blood. This sequence joins TRBV5-1 and TRBJ2-7, with 8 bases identical to TRBD1. The sequence derives from a woman at least 80 years old with acute or convalescent COVID-19. The DNA of the CDR3 is TGCGCCAGCAGCTTACAGGGGGATTACTCCTACGAGCAGTACTTC. It is translated as CASSLQGDYSYEQYF.